Listed below are T cell receptor beta chains from one sample, sequenced in a study of T cell repertoires and HLA-DP antigens. Profiling relied on immunoSEQ multiplex PCR, and the TCRdb table lists in-frame clones only, not all of them. This table holds about 110,000 clones, more than 85% found once. What these receptors recognize is not known. Material for sequencing was CD4+ T cells from PBMCs. The receptor source for this set is a young woman in good health and CMV-seronegative. CDR3s include the opening cysteine and the closing phenylalanine or tryptophan. A D gene is named only where the DNA matches it firmly. Not every row has a clone size; where given, it reads once, few, many or a size class.

v_call	j_call	clone_size	d_call	cdr3_nt	cdr3_aa
TRBV28	TRBJ1-2	NA	NA	TGTGCCAGCAGTTTAGGGTTAGGGGGGGGCCCAAGATTGTACTATGGCTACACCTTC	CASSLGLGGGPRLYYGYTF
TRBV4-1	TRBJ2-1	NA	NA	TGCGCCAGCAGCCAGAAGACTAGTTTGCCATCGGGTAACAATGAGCAGTTCTTC	CASSQKTSLPSGNNEQFF
TRBV30	TRBJ2-7	NA	NA	TGTGCCTGGAGTGTACGACGGGACTCCTACGAGCAGTACTTC	CAWSVRRDSYEQYF
TRBV28	TRBJ2-5	NA	TRBD2	TGTGCCAGCACCCCAATGGTCGGGACTAGCGGGGGACACCAAGAGACCCAGTACTTC	CASTPMVGTSGGHQETQYF
TRBV6-5	TRBJ1-3	NA	NA	TGTGCCAGCAGCGACAGACCCACCATATATTTT	CASSDRPTIYF
TRBV25-1	TRBJ2-7	NA	NA	TGTGCCAGCAGTGAATCTCCTCCAAAACAGACCTACGAGCAGTACTTC	CASSESPPKQTYEQYF
TRBV7-8	TRBJ1-1	NA	NA	TGTGCCAGCAGCCCAGCTATATTTGAGGGGATCGATGAAGCTTTCTTT	CASSPAIFEGIDEAFF
TRBV9	TRBJ2-5	NA	NA	TGTGCCAGCAGCGTAGCCCCCCAGAACAGACAAGAGACCCAGTACTTC	CASSVAPQNRQETQYF
TRBV9	TRBJ2-5	NA	TRBD2	TGTGCCAGCAGCGTAAGCCTAGCGGGGGGGGAGACCCAGTACTTC	CASSVSLAGGETQYF
TRBV5-1	TRBJ1-4	NA	NA	TGCGCCAGCAGCTCAGGACAGCCAACTAATGAAAAACTGTTTTTT	CASSSGQPTNEKLFF
TRBV6-5	TRBJ2-3	NA	TRBD2	TGTGCCAGCAGTTACTCGGGCAGGGAGGGAGATACGCAGTATTTT	CASSYSGREGDTQYF
TRBV15	TRBJ1-1	NA	NA	TGTGCCACCAGCAGAGAGGGCGGGAACACTGAAGCTTTCTTT	CATSREGGNTEAFF
TRBV11-2	TRBJ1-3	NA	NA	TGTGCCAGCAGCTTAGATCGGGCAGGGGCGAACACCATATATTTT	CASSLDRAGANTIYF
TRBV20-1	TRBJ2-3	NA	NA	TGCAGTGCCCCCCGGGGGGATACGCAGTATTTT	CSAPRGDTQYF
TRBV5-1	TRBJ2-1	NA	TRBD1	TGCGCCAGCAGCTTGACGGACAGGGACTACAATGAGCAGTTCTTC	CASSLTDRDYNEQFF
TRBV11-2	TRBJ2-7	once	TRBD1	TGTGCCAGCGGAGTCAGGGGGCACGAGCAGTACTTC	CASGVRGHEQYF
TRBV28	TRBJ2-2	few	NA	TGTGCCAGCAGTTTATTCCTTAGGGGGTTACCGAGGGACGGGGAGCTGTTTTTT	CASSLFLRGLPRDGELFF
TRBV12-5	TRBJ1-3	NA	NA	TGTGCTAGTGGTTTGGTTGTCGGCAGGGACTTCTCTGGAAACACCATATATTTT	CASGLVVGRDFSGNTIYF
TRBV18	TRBJ1-2	NA	TRBD1	TGTGCCAGCTCATTCCGGGACAGAGAAATCTATGGCTACACCTTC	CASSFRDREIYGYTF
TRBV7-3	TRBJ2-3	NA	TRBD2	TGTGCCAGCAGCTTAGGACTAGCGGGGGGATCCACAGATACGCAGTATTTT	CASSLGLAGGSTDTQYF
TRBV14	TRBJ2-5	NA	NA	TGTGCCAGCAGCCTAAGCGGCTGGACCCAGTACTTC	CASSLSGWTQYF
TRBV7-6	TRBJ2-7	NA	NA	TGTGCCAGCAGCCTGACCAGGGTAGGCTACGAGCAGTACTTC	CASSLTRVGYEQYF
TRBV18	TRBJ2-7	NA	NA	TGTGCCAGCTCACCAGGGACTCAGCTAATCTACGAGCAGTACTTC	CASSPGTQLIYEQYF
TRBV7-9	TRBJ1-5	NA	NA	TGTGCCAGCAGCTTATCGGGCGGTGGCAATCAGCCCCAGCATTTT	CASSLSGGGNQPQHF
TRBV5-6	TRBJ1-1	once	NA	TGTGCCAGCAGCTTATCCTGGAGGGGGAACACTGAAGCTTTCTTT	CASSLSWRGNTEAFF
TRBV30	TRBJ1-1	NA	NA	TGTGCCTGGAAAGGAGCATGGGTTGAAGCTTTCTTT	CAWKGAWVEAFF
TRBV4-2	TRBJ2-1	NA	NA	TGTGCCAGCAGCCAATCCTCTAGGTCCTCGACCAGTGAGCAGTTCTTC	CASSQSSRSSTSEQFF
TRBV7-2	TRBJ2-3	NA	NA	TGTGCCAGCAGGCACCAGGGTCTCGAAGATACGCAGTATTTT	CASRHQGLEDTQYF
TRBV5-1	TRBJ2-2	NA	NA	TGCGCCAGCAGCTTGGCCCTCAAAGCGAACACCGGGGAGCTGTTTTTT	CASSLALKANTGELFF
TRBV19	TRBJ2-1	NA	TRBD1	TGTGCCTCCCAGGGCTTCAGGGGGCTCGATGAGCAGTTCTTC	CASQGFRGLDEQFF
TRBV7-2	TRBJ2-5	NA	NA	TGTGCCAGCAGCTTATCCTTGCGACAGTACCAAGAGACCCAGTACTTC	CASSLSLRQYQETQYF
TRBV10-3	TRBJ1-1	NA	NA	TGTGCCATCAGTGACATACAGGGAAGCACTGAAGCTTTCTTT	CAISDIQGSTEAFF
TRBV5-1	TRBJ2-6	NA	NA	TGCGCCAGCAGCTTGGGCGGGGTCGGCAACGTCCTGACTTTC	CASSLGGVGNVLTF
TRBV7-2	TRBJ2-6	NA	TRBD2	TGTGCCAGCAGCCCGAGCGGGGGCGCTGGGGCCAACGTCCTGACTTTC	CASSPSGGAGANVLTF
TRBV7-2	TRBJ2-5	NA	TRBD1	TGTGCCAGCAGCTTAGCCTGGGGACAGGTTGGCCAAGAGACCCAGTACTTC	CASSLAWGQVGQETQYF
TRBV29-1	TRBJ1-5	NA	NA	TGCAGCGTTGGAGAGAGGATCAATCAGCCCCAGCATTTT	CSVGERINQPQHF
TRBV6-1	TRBJ1-2	NA	TRBD1	TGTGCCAGCTCGTTCACGTGGACAGGCGGCTACACCTTC	CASSFTWTGGYTF
TRBV11-1	TRBJ1-3	NA	TRBD1	TGTGCCAGCAGCCACCGGACAGGGCGCTCTGGAAACACCATATATTTT	CASSHRTGRSGNTIYF
TRBV7-3	TRBJ2-1	NA	TRBD2	TGTGCCAGCAGCTTACTAGCGGGGTACACCTACAATGAGCAGTTCTTC	CASSLLAGYTYNEQFF
TRBV11-2	TRBJ2-5	NA	NA	TGTGCCAGCAGCGTAGACTTTGTCCGGGAGACCCAGTACTTC	CASSVDFVRETQYF
TRBV19	TRBJ2-3	once	TRBD2	TGTGCCAGTAGTATAAGACTAGCGGGGGGCGGCAGCACAGATACGCAGTATTTT	CASSIRLAGGGSTDTQYF
TRBV28	TRBJ1-2	NA	NA	TGTGCCAGCAGTTTAGGTGGAAAAGGGTATGGCTACACCTTC	CASSLGGKGYGYTF
TRBV2	TRBJ1-4	NA	TRBD1	TGTGCCAGCGCGAACAGGGGGCCAACTAATGAAAAACTGTTTTTT	CASANRGPTNEKLFF
TRBV5-4	TRBJ2-5	NA	NA	TGTGCCAGCAGCTTGGCCTCGAAAAGAGGGGGCCAAGAGACCCAGTACTTC	CASSLASKRGGQETQYF
TRBV4-1	TRBJ2-1	NA	TRBD1	TGCGCCAGCAGCCAAGTGGGGACAGGCTCGGGTGAGCAGTTCTTC	CASSQVGTGSGEQFF
TRBV19	TRBJ1-1	NA	NA	TGTGCCAGTACCAGACGGACGGTGAACACTGAAGCTTTCTTT	CASTRRTVNTEAFF
TRBV4-2	TRBJ1-5	once	TRBD1	TGTGCCAGCAGCCAAGGAGGGTGGGGCAGGGGGGAGCATCAGCCCCAGCATTTT	CASSQGGWGRGEHQPQHF
TRBV9	TRBJ2-1	NA	NA	TGTGCCAGCAGCACAGGGACTAACTACAATGAGCAGTTCTTC	CASSTGTNYNEQFF
TRBV5-1	TRBJ2-7	NA	NA	TGCGCCAGCAGCGGTCAGGGGGGCAACTACGAGCAGTACTTC	CASSGQGGNYEQYF
TRBV7-3	TRBJ1-1	NA	NA	TGTGCCAGCAGTCAGGGACAAAAGGGGGCTGAAGCTTTCTTT	CASSQGQKGAEAFF
TRBV6-6	TRBJ2-1	NA	NA	TGTGCCAGCACCGCAAAGGAGAAGAATGAGCAGTTCTTC	CASTAKEKNEQFF
TRBV5-4	TRBJ2-7	NA	NA	TGTGCCAGCAGCTTTAGAACCGGGCCAGCCTACGAGCAGTACTTC	CASSFRTGPAYEQYF
TRBV28	TRBJ1-5	once	NA	TGTGCCAGCAGTTTATTAGGTCAGACAAATCAGCCCCAGCATTTT	CASSLLGQTNQPQHF
TRBV5-1	TRBJ1-1	NA	NA	TGCGCCAGCAGCCCAGGACAGAACATGAACACTGAAGCTTTCTTT	CASSPGQNMNTEAFF
TRBV15	TRBJ1-2	NA	NA	TGTGCCACCAGCAGAGAGTTGAGGGGGTCGGACTATGGCTACACCTTC	CATSRELRGSDYGYTF
TRBV5-4	TRBJ2-3	NA	NA	TGTGCCAGCAGCTTGGACGGACAGAACACAGATACGCAGTATTTT	CASSLDGQNTDTQYF
TRBV28	TRBJ2-2	NA	TRBD2	TGTGCCAGCATTACTAGCGGGAGGAACACCGGGGAGCTGTTTTTT	CASITSGRNTGELFF